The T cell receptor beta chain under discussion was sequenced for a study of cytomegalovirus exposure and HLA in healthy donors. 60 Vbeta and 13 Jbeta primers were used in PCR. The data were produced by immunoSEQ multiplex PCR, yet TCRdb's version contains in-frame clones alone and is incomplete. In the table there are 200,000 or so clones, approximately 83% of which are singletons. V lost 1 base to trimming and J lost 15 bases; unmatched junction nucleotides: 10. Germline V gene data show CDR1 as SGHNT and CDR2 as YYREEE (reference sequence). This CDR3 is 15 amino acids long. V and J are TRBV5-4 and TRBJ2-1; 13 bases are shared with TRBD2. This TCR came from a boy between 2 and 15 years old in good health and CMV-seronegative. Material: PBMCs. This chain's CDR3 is CASSLRTSGGSGWFF. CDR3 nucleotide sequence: TGTGCCAGCAGCTTGAGGACTAGCGGGGGCTCAGGGTGGTTCTTC.